Listed below are T cell receptor beta chains from one sample, sequenced in a study of shared clonotypes between healthy human individuals. Only in-frame clones appear in the TCRdb table, and some are missing; sequencing was by immunoSEQ multiplex PCR. The sample gives 600,000 to 800,000 clones, 55% to 80% of which show up once; approximately 2% is in the top ten. Sequencing was done on a sample of memory CD4+ T cells sorted from blood. These receptors were obtained from a woman aged 25 to 39 in good health. Both conserved end residues are part of each CDR3. The D gene is left open where the match is weak. The size field is filled for only some rows; it gives once, few, many or a size class.

. . TRBJ2-7 TRBV28 CASSRRDIAHEQYF TGTGCCAGCAGTCGCCGGGACATAGCCCACGAGCAGTACTTC
TRBD1 . TRBJ2-6 TRBV7-2 CASSRGPGTGFGGANVLTF TGTGCCAGCAGCCGGGGTCCGGGGACAGGGTTTGGTGGGGCCAACGTCCTGACTTTC
. . TRBJ1-1 TRBV9 CASSRRDRYTEAFF TGTGCCAGCAGCCGACGAGACAGATACACTGAAGCTTTCTTT
. . TRBJ1-2 TRBV7-9 CASSTPTGYGYTF TGTGCCAGCAGCACCCCTACAGGGTATGGCTACACCTTC
. . TRBJ2-4 TRBV19 CASSISAGGRAKNIQYF TGTGCCAGTAGTATATCAGCAGGGGGGAGGGCCAAAAACATTCAGTACTTC
. . TRBJ1-2 TRBV27 CASSLQQDYGYTF TGTGCCAGCAGTTTACAACAGGACTATGGCTACACCTTC
. few TRBJ1-2 TRBV12-5 CASGSNPQGANYGYTF TGTGCTAGTGGGTCCAACCCACAGGGAGCTAACTATGGCTACACCTTC
. . TRBJ2-7 TRBV4-1 CASSHRLTISYEQYF TGCGCCAGCAGCCACCGGCTCACCATCAGCTACGAGCAGTACTTC
TRBD1 . TRBJ1-2 TRBV15 CATSRGQGNYGYTF TGTGCCACCAGCAGAGGACAGGGGAACTATGGCTACACCTTC
. . TRBJ1-4 TRBV7-9 CASSSPGRLNEKLFF TGTGCCAGCAGCTCCCCGGGACGGCTTAATGAAAAACTGTTTTTT
. . TRBJ1-5 TRBV4-1 CASSPGRQQPQHF TGCGCCAGCAGCCCGGGGCGTCAACAGCCCCAGCATTTT
TRBD2 . TRBJ2-5 TRBV29-1 CSVRGVSSGRETQYF TGCAGCGTCCGAGGGGTATCTAGCGGTCGCGAGACCCAGTACTTC
TRBD1 once TRBJ2-2 TRBV5-5 CASSYTGGAGTGELFF TGTGCCAGCAGCTACACAGGGGGCGCGGGGACCGGGGAGCTGTTTTTT
TRBD1 few TRBJ2-2 TRBV2 CASSGQQGTGELFF TGTGCCAGCAGTGGACAACAGGGGACCGGGGAGCTGTTTTTT
. . TRBJ1-2 TRBV5-4 CASSRESANYGYTF TGTGCCAGCAGCCGCGAGAGTGCTAACTATGGCTACACCTTC
TRBD1 . TRBJ1-2 TRBV7-2 CASSYNRGSTGYTF TGTGCCAGCAGCTATAACAGGGGCTCCACTGGCTACACCTTC
TRBD2 few TRBJ2-7 TRBV7-9 CASSFSGRNGDEQYF TGTGCCAGCAGTTTTAGCGGGAGGAATGGGGACGAGCAGTACTTC
. once TRBJ2-7 TRBV7-8 CASSLGAGRGTSGEQYF TGTGCCAGCAGCTTAGGGGCCGGCCGGGGGACATCGGGCGAGCAGTACTTC
. . TRBJ1-2 TRBV14 CASSQVAGGGYGYTF TGTGCCAGCAGCCAAGTAGCCGGGGGCGGCTATGGCTACACCTTC
. . TRBJ2-7 TRBV7-6 CASSLVSGDGPNEQYF TGTGCCAGCAGCTTAGTATCAGGTGACGGGCCTAACGAGCAGTACTTC
. few TRBJ1-2 TRBV28 CASSKRYGYTF TGTGCCAGCAGTAAGAGGTATGGCTACACCTTC
TRBD1 once TRBJ1-2 TRBV5-1 CASSSITGGLYGYTF TGCGCCAGCAGCTCGATAACAGGGGGCCTCTATGGCTACACCTTC
TRBD1 once TRBJ2-1 TRBV5-4 CASSLVSGTEVNEQFF TGTGCCAGCAGCTTGGTTTCCGGGACAGAGGTCAATGAGCAGTTCTTC
TRBD2 few TRBJ2-7 TRBV6-1 CASSAAGAPYEQYF TGTGCCAGCAGTGCAGCGGGAGCCCCCTACGAGCAGTACTTC
. . TRBJ2-7 TRBV6-1 CASSEGADGSHEQYF TGTGCCAGCAGCGAAGGGGCTGACGGGAGCCACGAGCAGTACTTC
. . TRBJ2-1 TRBV28 CASSFVGIKSGEQFF TGTGCCAGCAGTTTTGTGGGGATTAAGTCGGGTGAGCAGTTCTTC
. . TRBJ2-4 TRBV6-6 CASSHVRAQAKNIQYF TGTGCCAGCAGCCACGTCCGAGCGCAGGCCAAAAACATTCAGTACTTC
. . TRBJ2-4 TRBV5-4 CASSSPSRENIQYF TGTGCCAGCAGCTCACCTAGCAGAGAAAACATTCAGTACTTC
. . TRBJ2-2 TRBV6-4 CASSPTFGSRGTGELFF TGTGCCAGCAGTCCGACTTTTGGGAGCAGGGGTACCGGGGAGCTGTTTTTT
. . TRBJ2-5 TRBV11-2 CASSSLRGLHVETQYF TGTGCCAGCAGCTCCCTCCGGGGACTCCATGTGGAGACCCAGTACTTC
TRBD1 . TRBJ2-7 TRBV27 CASSRTGKYEQYF TGTGCCAGCAGTCGGACAGGGAAGTACGAGCAGTACTTC
. . TRBJ1-3 TRBV7-2 CASSLNPGPAGDTIYF TGTGCCAGCAGCTTAAATCCAGGGCCCGCCGGTGACACCATATATTTT
TRBD1 many TRBJ2-1 TRBV18 CASSTTGNFYNEQFF TGTGCCAGCTCCACGACAGGGAACTTCTACAATGAGCAGTTCTTC
. . TRBJ1-2 TRBV28 CASSQTGGYTF TGTGCCAGCAGCCAAACGGGAGGCTACACCTTC
. . TRBJ1-1 TRBV7-9 CASSSPPYTEAFF TGTGCCAGCAGCTCCCCCCCATATACTGAAGCTTTCTTT
TRBD1 . TRBJ1-2 TRBV15 CATSRASRQGFGYTF TGTGCCACCAGCAGAGCGTCTCGACAGGGGTTTGGCTACACCTTC
TRBD2 . TRBJ2-3 TRBV7-8 CATRRKRDLTDTQYF TGTGCCACACGAAGGAAGCGGGACCTCACAGATACGCAGTATTTT
TRBD1 . TRBJ2-5 TRBV11-3 CASSLGTGEQTQYF TGTGCCAGCAGCTTAGGGACAGGGGAACAGACCCAGTACTTC
. . TRBJ1-1 TRBV28 CASSPALGKKAFF TGTGCCAGCAGTCCTGCCCTGGGGAAAAAAGCTTTCTTT